This TCR beta chain derives from a study of sequential checkpoint blockade in melanoma. Sample treatment: randomized to nivolumab then ipilimumab (arm A) or the reverse (arm B). Sequencing used immunoSEQ multiplex PCR; TCRdb keeps in-frame clones, though not all of them. Found here are some 9,300 clones, 75% of them singletons; the top ten hold about 12%. The sequence derives from a human donor with melanoma. The sample was CD8+ T cells sorted from blood (inferred from file names), taken from a patient given nivolumab and ipilimumab in sequence.

The CDR3 DNA is TGTGCCAGCAGCTTAGGGGGACAGGGGGATAGCTCTGGGGCCAACGTCCTGACTTTC. Protein product: CASSLGGQGDSSGANVLTF. V gene TRBV7-8 combines with J gene TRBJ2-6, with TRBD1 matching over 11 bases. With V trimmed by 1 base and J by 0 bases, 5 bases remained unmatched. The germline CDR1 and CDR2 sequences are SGHVS and FQNEAQ. The CDR3 contains 19 residues.